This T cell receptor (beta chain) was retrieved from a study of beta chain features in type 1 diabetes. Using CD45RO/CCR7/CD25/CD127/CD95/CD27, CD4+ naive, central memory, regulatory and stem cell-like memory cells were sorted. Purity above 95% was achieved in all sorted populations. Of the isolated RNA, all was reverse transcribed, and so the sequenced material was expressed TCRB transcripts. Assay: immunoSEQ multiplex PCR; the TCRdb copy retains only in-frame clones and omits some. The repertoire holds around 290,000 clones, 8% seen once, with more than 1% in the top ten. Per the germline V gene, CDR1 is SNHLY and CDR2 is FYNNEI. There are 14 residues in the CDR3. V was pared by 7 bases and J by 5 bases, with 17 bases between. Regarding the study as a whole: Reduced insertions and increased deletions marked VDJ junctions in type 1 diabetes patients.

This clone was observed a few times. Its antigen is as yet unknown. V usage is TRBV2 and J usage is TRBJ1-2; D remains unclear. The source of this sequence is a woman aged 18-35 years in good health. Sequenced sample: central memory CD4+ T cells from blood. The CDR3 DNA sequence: TGTGCCAGCAAAAGGGAGCAGGTCCCATATGGCTACACCTTC. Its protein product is CASKREQVPYGYTF.